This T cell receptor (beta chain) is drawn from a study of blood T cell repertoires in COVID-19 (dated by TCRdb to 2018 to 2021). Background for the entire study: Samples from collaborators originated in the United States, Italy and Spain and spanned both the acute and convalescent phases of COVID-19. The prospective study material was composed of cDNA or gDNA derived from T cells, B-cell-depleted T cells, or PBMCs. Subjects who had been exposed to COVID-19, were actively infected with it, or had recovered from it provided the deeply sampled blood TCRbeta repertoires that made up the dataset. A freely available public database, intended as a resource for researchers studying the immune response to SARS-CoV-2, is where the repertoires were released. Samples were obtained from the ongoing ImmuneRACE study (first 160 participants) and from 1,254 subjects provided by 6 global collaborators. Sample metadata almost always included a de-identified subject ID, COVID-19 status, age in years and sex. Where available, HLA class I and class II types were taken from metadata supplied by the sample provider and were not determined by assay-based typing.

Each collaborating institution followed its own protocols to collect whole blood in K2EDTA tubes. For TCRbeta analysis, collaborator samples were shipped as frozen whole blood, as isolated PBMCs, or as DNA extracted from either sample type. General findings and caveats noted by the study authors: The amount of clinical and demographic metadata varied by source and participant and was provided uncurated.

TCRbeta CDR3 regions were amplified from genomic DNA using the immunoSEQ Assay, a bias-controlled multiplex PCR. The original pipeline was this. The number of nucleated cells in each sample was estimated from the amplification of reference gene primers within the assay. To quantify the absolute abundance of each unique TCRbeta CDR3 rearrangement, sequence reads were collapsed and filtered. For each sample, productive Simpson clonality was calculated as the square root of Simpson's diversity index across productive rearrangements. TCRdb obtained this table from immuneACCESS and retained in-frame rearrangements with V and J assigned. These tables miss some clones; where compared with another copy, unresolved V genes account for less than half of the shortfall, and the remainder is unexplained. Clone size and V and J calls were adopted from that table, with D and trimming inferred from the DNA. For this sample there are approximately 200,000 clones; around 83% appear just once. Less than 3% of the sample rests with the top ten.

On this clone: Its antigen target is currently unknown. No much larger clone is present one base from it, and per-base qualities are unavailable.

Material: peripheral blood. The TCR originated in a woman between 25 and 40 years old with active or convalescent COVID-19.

The encoded CDR3 is CAIRASTGTANTEAFF. The sequenced DNA is TGTGCCATCAGGGCTAGTACCGGGACAGCGAACACTGAAGCTTTCTTT. Here the chain combines TRBV10-3 and TRBJ1-1; TRBD1 matches 7 bases in the middle. The CDR1 and CDR2 encoded by the germline V gene are ENHRY and SYGVKD. Spanning cysteine to phenylalanine, the CDR3 consists of 16 amino acids. The sequence is cut down to CDR3 DNA, 48 bases in frame from base 1. Unmatched junction bases come to 11, with V trimmed by 6 bases and J by 1 base.